The source of this TCR beta chain is a study of shared clonotypes between healthy human individuals. Libraries were prepared by immunoSEQ multiplex PCR; TCRdb keeps only in-frame clonotypes and omits some of them. The table lists under 150,000 clones, around two thirds of them singletons, with about 22% in the top ten. Findings and limits, study-wide: In general, naive subsets displayed greater estimated richness than memory subsets did.

This clone came up many times. The antigen is not known. V was pared by 4 bases and J by 1 base, with 8 bases of the junction left unmatched. The CDR3 extends over 17 amino acids. Germline lookup yields CDR1 LNHDA and CDR2 SQIVND (reference sequence). This receptor was identified in a woman in her 30s in good health. The chain links TRBV19 to TRBJ2-1; 9 bases fit TRBD2. The sequencing input was memory CD8+ T cells sorted from blood. Subset of the sample: CD45RO+ cells pooled with CCR7-negative TemRA cells. The CDR3 region has the DNA TGTGCCAGTAGTACCCAGACTAGCGGCCTTTCCTACAATGAGCAGTTCTTC. It specifies CASSTQTSGLSYNEQFF.